This T cell receptor beta chain came from a study of regulatory T cells in long-lasting Graves disease. Study findings and constraints: Segments TRBV28, TRBJ1-2 and TRBJ2-5 showed preferential usage in persistent disease.

The TCR beta library used iRepertoire HTBI primers with Arm-PCR amplification of CDR3. A single record per CDR3 protein comes from TCRdb applying MiXCR to the multiplex PCR reads. The sample includes 250,000 or so distinct CDR3 sequences, 20% of them seen just once. Only a few counts were recorded for this clonotype. Its target is not known. Regarding time point: newly diagnosed GD, antithyroid drugs for less than 3 months. Extracted RNA from PBMCs served as the source of the TCR library. Patients all came to the study from an endocrinology department in Xi'an, China. The CDR3 consists of 14 residues. Trimming removed 3 bases from V and 4 bases from J, with 11 bases in between. Germline CDR1 is ENHRY and CDR2 is SYGVKD.

This material consisted of peripheral blood mononuclear cells (PBMCs), taken at new diagnosis, from a patient treated with antithyroid drugs. The origin of this receptor is a female donor with Graves disease. The rearrangement joins TRBV10-3 to TRBJ2-3, with D possibly matching TRBD2 (5 bases). CDR3: CAISDKDFSDTQYF. The DNA for the CDR3 is TGTGCCATCAGTGATAAGGACTTTTCAGATACGCAGTATTTT.